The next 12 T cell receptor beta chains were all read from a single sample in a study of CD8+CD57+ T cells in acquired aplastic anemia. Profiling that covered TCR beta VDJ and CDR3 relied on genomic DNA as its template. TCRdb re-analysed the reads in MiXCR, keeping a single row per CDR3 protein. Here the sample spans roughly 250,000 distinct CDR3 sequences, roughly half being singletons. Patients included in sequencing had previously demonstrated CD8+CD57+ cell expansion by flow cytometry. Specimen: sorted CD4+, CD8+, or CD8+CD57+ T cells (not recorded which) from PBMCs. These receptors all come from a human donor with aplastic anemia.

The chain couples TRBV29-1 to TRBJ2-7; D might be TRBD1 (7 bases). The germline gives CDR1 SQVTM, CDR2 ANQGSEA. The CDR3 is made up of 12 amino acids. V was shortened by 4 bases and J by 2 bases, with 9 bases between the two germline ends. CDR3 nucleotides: TGCAGCGTTGCCAGGGGGGCCTACGAGCAGTACTTC. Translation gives CSVARGAYEQYF.

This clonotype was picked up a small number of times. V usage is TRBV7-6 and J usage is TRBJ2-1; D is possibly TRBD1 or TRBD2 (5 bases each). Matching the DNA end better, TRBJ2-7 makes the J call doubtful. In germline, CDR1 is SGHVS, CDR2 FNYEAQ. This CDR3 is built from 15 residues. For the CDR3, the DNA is TGTGCCAGCAGCCCCGCCGGGACCTCCTCCTACGAGCAGTACTTC. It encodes CASSPAGTSSYEQYF.

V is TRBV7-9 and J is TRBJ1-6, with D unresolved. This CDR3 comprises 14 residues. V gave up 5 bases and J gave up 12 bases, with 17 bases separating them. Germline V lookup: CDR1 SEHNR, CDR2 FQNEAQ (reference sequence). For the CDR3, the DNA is TGTGCCAGCAGCGAAGGGCCCCTTGGGTTACCCCTCCACTTT. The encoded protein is CASSEGPLGLPLHF.

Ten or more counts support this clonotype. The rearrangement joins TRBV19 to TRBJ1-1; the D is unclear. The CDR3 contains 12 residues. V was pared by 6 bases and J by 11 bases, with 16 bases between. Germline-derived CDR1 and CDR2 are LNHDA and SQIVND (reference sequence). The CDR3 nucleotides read TGTGCCAGTAGCGCCCCCGGGGTATGGGCTTTCTTT. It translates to CASSAPGVWAFF.

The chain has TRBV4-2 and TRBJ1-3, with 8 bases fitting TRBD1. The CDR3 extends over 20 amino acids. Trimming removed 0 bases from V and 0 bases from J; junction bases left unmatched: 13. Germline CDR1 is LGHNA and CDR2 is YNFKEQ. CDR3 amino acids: CASSQDSRTGYIRSGNTIYF. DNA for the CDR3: TGTGCCAGCAGCCAAGATTCCAGGACAGGGTATATCCGCTCTGGAAACACCATATATTTT.

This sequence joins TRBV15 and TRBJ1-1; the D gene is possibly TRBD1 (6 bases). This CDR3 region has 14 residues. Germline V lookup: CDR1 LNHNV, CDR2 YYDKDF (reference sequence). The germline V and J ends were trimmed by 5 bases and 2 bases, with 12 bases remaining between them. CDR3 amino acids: CATSRGGENTEAFF. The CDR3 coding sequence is TGTGCCACCAGCCGAGGGGGGGAAAACACTGAAGCTTTCTTT.

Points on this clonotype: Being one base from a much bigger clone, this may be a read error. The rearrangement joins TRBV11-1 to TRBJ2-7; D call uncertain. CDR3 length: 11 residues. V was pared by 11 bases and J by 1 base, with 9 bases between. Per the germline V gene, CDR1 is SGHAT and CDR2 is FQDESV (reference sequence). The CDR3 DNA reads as TGTGCCTGGGGTGAATCCTACGAGCAGTACTTC. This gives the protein CAWGESYEQYF.

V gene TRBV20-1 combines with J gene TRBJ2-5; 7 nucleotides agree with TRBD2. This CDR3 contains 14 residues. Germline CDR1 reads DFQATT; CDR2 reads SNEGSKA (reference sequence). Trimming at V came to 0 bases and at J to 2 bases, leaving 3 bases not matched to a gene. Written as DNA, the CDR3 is TGCAGTGCTAGAGATGGGCGGGAGCAAGAGACCCAGTACTTC. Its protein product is CSARDGREQETQYF.

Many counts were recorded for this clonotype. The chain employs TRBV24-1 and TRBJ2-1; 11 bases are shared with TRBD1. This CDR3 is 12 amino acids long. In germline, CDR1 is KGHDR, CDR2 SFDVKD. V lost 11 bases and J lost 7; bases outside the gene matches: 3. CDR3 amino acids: CAIGTGGNEQFF. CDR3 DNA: TGTGCCATCGGGACAGGGGGAAATGAGCAGTTCTTC.

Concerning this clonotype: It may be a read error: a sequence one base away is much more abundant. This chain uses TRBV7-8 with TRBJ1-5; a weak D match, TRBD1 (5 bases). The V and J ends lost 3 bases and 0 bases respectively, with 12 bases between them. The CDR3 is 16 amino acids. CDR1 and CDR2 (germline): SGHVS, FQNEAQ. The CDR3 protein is CASSFGPGNSNQPQHF. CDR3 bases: TGTGCCAGCAGCTTTGGGCCAGGGAATAGCAATCAGCCCCAGCATTTT.

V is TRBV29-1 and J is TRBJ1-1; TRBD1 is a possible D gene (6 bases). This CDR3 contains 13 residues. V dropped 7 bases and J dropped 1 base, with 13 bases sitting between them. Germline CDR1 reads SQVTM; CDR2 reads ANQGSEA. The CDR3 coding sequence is TGCAGCGCCAAGACAGGAAAGAACACTGAAGCTTTCTTT. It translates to CSAKTGKNTEAFF.

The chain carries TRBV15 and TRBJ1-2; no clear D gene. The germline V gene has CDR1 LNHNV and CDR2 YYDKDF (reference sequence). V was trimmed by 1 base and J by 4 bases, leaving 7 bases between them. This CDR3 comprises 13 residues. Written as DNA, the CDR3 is TGTGCCACCAGCAGAGGGGAGGCCTATGGCTACACCTTC. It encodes CATSRGEAYGYTF. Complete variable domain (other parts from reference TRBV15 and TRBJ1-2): DAMVIQNPRYQVTQFGKPVTLSCSQTLNHNVMYWYQQKSSQAPKLLFHYYDKDFNNEADTPDNFQSRRPNTSFCFLDIRSPGLGDTAMYLCATSRGEAYGYTFGSGTRLTVV.